This T cell receptor (beta chain) was found in a study of cytomegalovirus exposure and HLA in healthy donors. Findings of the study overall: The Asian-associated ancestry cluster reportedly had fewer N-insertions than the 666-donor mean in a later analysis. Follow-up analysis seemed to connect common viral pathogens with several of the most significant clusters identified. Reports described diagnosis of cytomegalovirus status by the classifier as highly specific and sensitive. Earlier analysis found most TCR beta V segments productive about 87% or about 30% of the time.

The CDR3 sequence is 17 residues long. Germline V CDR1 and CDR2: KGHSH, LQKENI. Trimming removed 0 bases from V and 5 bases from J; junction bases left unmatched: 6. This clone was picked up one time. Its antigen is still unknown. The PCR had 60 Vbeta and 13 Jbeta primers. The assay was immunoSEQ multiplex PCR, and TCRdb's table has in-frame clones only and misses some. The table includes fewer than 95,000 clones, more than 70% detected once. Sequenced material: PBMCs. The receptor's source is a man younger than 30 in good health and CMV-seronegative. V and J are TRBV18 and TRBJ1-5; 11 bases align to TRBD1. The CDR3 DNA follows: TGTGCCAGCTCACCACCGGCCGGGACAGGGGGGCATCAGCCCCAGCATTTT. Translation: CASSPPAGTGGHQPQHF.